This record covers a single TCR beta chain. The CDR3 loop spans 17 amino acids. J gave up 2 bases and V 0 bases, and 8 bases lay outside the gene matches. The source of the sample is a study of blood T cell repertoires in COVID-19. In the study overall: In each case, the material was cDNA or gDNA derived from T cells, B-cell-depleted T cells, or PBMCs.

Profiling relied on immunoSEQ multiplex PCR, and the TCRdb table lists in-frame clones only, not all of them. The repertoire holds some 230,000 clones, with roughly 80% as singletons. This clonotype was sampled from a woman aged 50 to 60 with acute or convalescent COVID-19. V gene TRBV23-1 combines with J gene TRBJ1-1, with 8 positions matching TRBD1. TRBV23-1 counts as an open reading frame of uncertain function. Source material: peripheral blood. The DNA of the CDR3 is TGCGCCAGCAGTCAATCACGGACAGGGAGTGGTAACACTGAAGCTTTCTTT. Translated, it gives CASSQSRTGSGNTEAFF.